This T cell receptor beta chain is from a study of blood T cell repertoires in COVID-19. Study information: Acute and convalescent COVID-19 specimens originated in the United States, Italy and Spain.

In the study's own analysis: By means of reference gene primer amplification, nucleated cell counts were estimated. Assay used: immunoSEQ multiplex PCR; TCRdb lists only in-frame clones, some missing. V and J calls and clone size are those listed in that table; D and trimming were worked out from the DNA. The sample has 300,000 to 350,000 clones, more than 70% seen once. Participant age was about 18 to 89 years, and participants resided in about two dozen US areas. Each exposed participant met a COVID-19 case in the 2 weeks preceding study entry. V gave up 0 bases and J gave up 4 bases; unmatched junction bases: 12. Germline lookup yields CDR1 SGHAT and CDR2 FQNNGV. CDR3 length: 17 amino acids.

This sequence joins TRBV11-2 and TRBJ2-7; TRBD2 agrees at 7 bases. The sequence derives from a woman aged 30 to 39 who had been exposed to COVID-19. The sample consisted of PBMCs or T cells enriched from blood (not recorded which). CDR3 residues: CASSLDPRAGWSYEQYF. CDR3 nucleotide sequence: TGTGCCAGCAGCTTAGACCCCAGAGCGGGATGGTCGTACGAGCAGTACTTC.